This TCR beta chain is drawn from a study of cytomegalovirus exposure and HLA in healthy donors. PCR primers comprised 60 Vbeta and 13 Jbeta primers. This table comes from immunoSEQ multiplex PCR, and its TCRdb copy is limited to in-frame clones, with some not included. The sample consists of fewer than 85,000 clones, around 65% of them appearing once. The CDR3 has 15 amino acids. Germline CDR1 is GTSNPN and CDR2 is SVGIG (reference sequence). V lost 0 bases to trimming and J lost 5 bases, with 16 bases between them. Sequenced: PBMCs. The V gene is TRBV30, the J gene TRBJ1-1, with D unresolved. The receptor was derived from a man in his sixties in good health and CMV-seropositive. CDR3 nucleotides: TGTGCCTGGAGTGTTCCCGGTTCGTTGGAGACTGAAGCTTTCTTT. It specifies CAWSVPGSLETEAFF.